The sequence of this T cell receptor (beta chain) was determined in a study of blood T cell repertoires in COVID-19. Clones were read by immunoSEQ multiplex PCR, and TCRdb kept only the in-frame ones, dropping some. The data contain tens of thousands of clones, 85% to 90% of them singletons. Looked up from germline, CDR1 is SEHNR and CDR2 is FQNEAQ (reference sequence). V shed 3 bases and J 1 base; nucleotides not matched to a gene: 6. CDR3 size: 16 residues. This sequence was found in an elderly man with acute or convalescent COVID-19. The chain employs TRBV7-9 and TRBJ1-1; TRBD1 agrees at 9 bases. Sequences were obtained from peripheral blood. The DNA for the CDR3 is TGTGCCAGCAGCTTGCCCAGGGGACAGGGGAACACTGAAGCTTTCTTT. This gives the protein CASSLPRGQGNTEAFF.